The 26 T cell receptor beta chains reported below all come from one sample, sequenced in a study of T cell responses to AZD1222 COVID-19 vaccine. Generated by immunoSEQ multiplex PCR, the TCRdb table keeps only in-frame clones and is missing some. The sample lists approximately 100,000 clones, approximately 86% occurring once. Sequences were derived from peripheral blood, sampled on day 0 of AZD1222 vaccination. These receptors were collected from an adult in good health.

The chain combines TRBV5-6 with TRBJ2-7; D call uncertain. V gave up 1 base and J gave up 4 bases, with 9 bases separating them. This CDR3 has 13 residues. Germline V CDR1 and CDR2: SGHDT, YYEEEE. The CDR3 sequence is CASSLTNQYEQYF. CDR3 coding DNA: TGTGCCAGCAGCTTGACCAACCAGTACGAGCAGTACTTC.

The sample holds a few counts of this clone. The V call is TRBV19, the J call TRBJ1-5, with 9 nucleotides matching TRBD1. Per the germline V gene, CDR1 is LNHDA and CDR2 is SQIVND (reference sequence). V was clipped by 2 bases and J by 7 bases; unmatched bases: 6. The CDR3 totals 15 residues. CDR3 protein: CASSIWTGEGQPQHF. The DNA of the CDR3 is TGTGCCAGTAGTATATGGACAGGGGAAGGGCAGCCCCAGCATTTT.

V is TRBV9 and J is TRBJ2-3, with D perhaps matching TRBD1 (6 bases). V was cut by 2 bases and J by 0 bases, with 10 bases left in between. The germline V gene encodes CDR1 SGDLS and CDR2 YYNGEE. This CDR3 has 15 amino acids. CDR3 loop: CASSVSGASTDTQYF. Here the CDR3 DNA reads TGTGCCAGCAGCGTCTCAGGGGCCAGCACAGATACGCAGTATTTT.

V is TRBV27 and J is TRBJ2-3; D gene ambiguous. V gave up 1 base and J gave up 1 base, with 24 bases separating them. The length of the CDR3 is 20 residues. From germline, CDR1 is MNHEY and CDR2 SMNVEV (reference sequence). Here the CDR3 DNA reads TGTGCCAGCAGTTTATTCGCCCGTTTATCCCCCGTAAGGGGCACAGATACGCAGTATTTT. It codes for CASSLFARLSPVRGTDTQYF.

The chain combines TRBV6-5 with TRBJ2-1, with D tentatively TRBD2 (6 bases). Germline V gene lookup returns CDR1 MNHEY and CDR2 SVGAGI. This CDR3 has 15 residues. The V and J ends lost 4 bases and 5 bases respectively, with 15 bases between them. DNA of the CDR3: TGTGCCAGCAGTTCCGGGATCACTAGCCACAATGAGCAGTTCTTC. Translating it yields CASSSGITSHNEQFF.

The chain is built from TRBV28 and TRBJ2-7, with TRBD2 matching 7 bases. After removal of 8 bases from V and 6 bases from J, the junction contained 10 bases not matched to a gene. This CDR3 has 13 amino acids. CDR1 is MDHEN, CDR2 SYDVKM, per germline. CDR3 sequence: CASVGAGRGEQYF. CDR3 sequence (DNA): TGTGCCAGCGTTGGAGCGGGAAGGGGCGAGCAGTACTTC.

CDR3 sequence (DNA): TGTGCCAGCAGTGAAAGGAGGGGGACAGGTAGCTCCTACGAGCAGTACTTC. This sequence encodes CASSERRGTGSSYEQYF. V usage is TRBV6-1 and J usage is TRBJ2-7, with 8 bases identical to TRBD1. V lost 2 bases to trimming and J lost 0 bases; unmatched junction nucleotides: 9. Germline CDR1 MNHNS, CDR2 SASEGT. The CDR3 is 17 amino acids.

The CDR3 coding sequence is TGTGCCAGCTCACCACCGGGCAGGGGAGTGGGTACTGAAGCTTTCTTT. This sequence encodes CASSPPGRGVGTEAFF. The V gene is TRBV18, the J gene TRBJ1-1; TRBD1 might be the D (6 bases). Germline V CDR1 and CDR2: KGHSH, LQKENI. The CDR3 has 16 amino acids. With 0 bases removed from V and 5 bases from J, the gap between germline ends came to 16 bases.

The V and J genes are TRBV7-2 and TRBJ2-7, with 8 bases aligning to TRBD1. The junction had 8 bases not matched to a gene; V was cut back by 5 bases and J by 2 bases. The V gene's germline CDR1 is SGHTA and CDR2 FQGNSA. This CDR3 comprises 15 residues. DNA of the CDR3: TGTGCCAGCAGCCCCGCCACAGGGGGGCCCTACGAGCAGTACTTC. Protein sequence: CASSPATGGPYEQYF.

V usage is TRBV7-2 and J usage is TRBJ1-2, with TRBD1 matching over 7 bases. CDR3 length equals 15 residues. Unmatched junction bases numbered 5, after V lost 4 bases and J lost 0 bases. CDR1 is SGHTA and CDR2 is FQGNSA in the germline V gene. The CDR3 protein is CASSSTGTSNYGYTF. CDR3 DNA: TGTGCCAGCAGCTCGACAGGGACCTCTAACTATGGCTACACCTTC.

The chain has TRBV7-6 and TRBJ1-2; D perhaps matches TRBD1 (5 bases). The germline gives CDR1 SGHVS, CDR2 FNYEAQ. Trimming took off 1 base at V and 3 bases at J, with 18 bases between the two ends. The CDR3 length is 17 residues. DNA for the CDR3: TGTGCCAGCAGCTTAGGATCGCGGGGGATTGGAGACTATGGCTACACCTTC. Its protein is CASSLGSRGIGDYGYTF. Variable domain in full (rest from reference TRBV7-6 and TRBJ1-2): GAGVSQSPRYKVTKRGQDVALRCDPISGHVSLYWYRQALGQGPEFLTYFNYEAQQDKSGLPNDRFSAERPEGSISTLTIQRTEQRDSAMYRCASSLGSRGIGDYGYTFGSGTRLTVV.

The chain combines TRBV19 with TRBJ1-1; no clear D gene. CDR1 is LNHDA, CDR2 SQIVND, per germline (reference sequence). CDR3 length: 13 amino acids. The V end was cut by 3 bases, the J end by 3 bases, with 8 bases between. The CDR3 spells CASSIGWDTEAFF. The CDR3 nucleotides are TGTGCCAGTAGTATTGGATGGGACACTGAAGCTTTCTTT.

The chain couples TRBV28 to TRBJ2-6; unclear D gene. V dropped 4 bases and J dropped 3 bases, with 7 bases sitting between them. Germline V gene lookup returns CDR1 MDHEN and CDR2 SYDVKM. The CDR3 extends over 14 amino acids. The CDR3 sequence is CASSSLGGANVLTF. CDR3 bases: TGTGCCAGCAGTTCCCTAGGTGGGGCCAACGTCCTGACTTTC.

This sequence joins TRBV28 and TRBJ1-2; possibly TRBD1 for D (6 bases). Germline V gene lookup returns CDR1 MDHEN and CDR2 SYDVKM. The CDR3 has 13 amino acids. V shed 8 bases and J shed 7 bases, with 17 bases lying between them. CDR3 DNA sequence: TGTGCCAGCGAGGGGGACTCCTTGGGTGGCTACACCTTC. Its protein is CASEGDSLGGYTF.

CDR3 sequence (DNA): TGCGCCAGCAGCCAAGGTCAGGGCAATGAAAAACTGTTTTTT. It encodes CASSQGQGNEKLFF. J is TRBJ1-4 and V is TRBV4-1; maybe TRBD1 (5 bases). Germline loops: CDR1 MGHRA, CDR2 YSYEKL. This CDR3 region has 14 residues. The V end was cut by 1 base, the J end by 5 bases, with 8 bases between.

The chain couples TRBV5-5 to TRBJ2-2; a weak D match, TRBD2 (5 bases). The CDR3 is made up of 12 amino acids. Deletions cut 4 bases from V and 7 bases from J, with 8 bases between. Germline CDR1 is SGHKS and CDR2 is YYEKEE (reference sequence). CDR3 in amino acids: CASSRTGGELFF. The CDR3 nucleotides read TGTGCCAGCAGCCGGACTGGCGGGGAGCTGTTTTTT.

This clone showed up just once. V is TRBV7-3 and J is TRBJ1-1; the D gene is possibly TRBD1 (5 bases). The CDR3 loop spans 16 amino acids. Per germline, CDR1 SGHTA and CDR2 FQGTGA. Trimming cost V 1 base and J 1 base, with 13 bases left between them. In DNA, the CDR3 is TGTGCCAGCAGCTTAAGCGCAGGGCATTCGAACACTGAAGCTTTCTTT. It translates to CASSLSAGHSNTEAFF.

The chain recombines TRBV11-3 with TRBJ2-2, with 7 nucleotides matching TRBD2. V trimming: 3 bases; J trimming: 5 bases; junction bases outside the gene matches: 9. Looked up from germline, CDR1 is SGHNT and CDR2 is YENEEA. CDR3 length equals 16 residues. This chain's CDR3 is CASSFYSGKGTGELFF. DNA for the CDR3: TGTGCCAGCAGCTTCTACAGCGGGAAGGGGACCGGGGAGCTGTTTTTT.

The chain uses TRBV5-4 and TRBJ2-2, with D tentatively TRBD1 (6 bases). V was shortened by 2 bases and J by 1 base, with 9 bases between the two germline ends. CDR1 is SGHNT, CDR2 YYREEE, per germline (reference sequence). The length of the CDR3 is 15 residues. CDR3 protein: CASSFGTRNTGELFF. The CDR3 DNA reads as TGTGCCAGCAGCTTCGGGACAAGGAACACCGGGGAGCTGTTTTTT.

The chain employs TRBV29-1 and TRBJ2-3; 12 bases line up with TRBD1. After removal of 7 bases from V and 4 bases from J, the junction contained 6 bases not matched to a gene. This CDR3 region has 14 residues. The V gene's germline CDR1 is SQVTM and CDR2 ANQGSEA. This CDR3 reads CSAGGTGGADTQYF. CDR3 sequence (DNA): TGCAGCGCCGGAGGGACAGGGGGCGCAGATACGCAGTATTTT.

The chain employs TRBV20-1 and TRBJ2-2; maybe TRBD1 (6 bases). Looked up from germline, CDR1 is DFQATT and CDR2 is SNEGSKA (reference sequence). The ends were cut back, 3 bases at V and 1 base at J, with 9 bases in the middle. The CDR3 runs to 14 residues. The CDR3 coding sequence is TGCAGTGCTAGTGGACAGCTGAACACCGGGGAGCTGTTTTTT. This encodes CSASGQLNTGELFF.

The chain links TRBV7-2 to TRBJ2-1, with 13 bases that match TRBD2. Germline loops: CDR1 SGHTA, CDR2 FQGNSA. Germline trimming cut 1 base from V and 8 bases from J; bases unmatched to any gene: 2. This CDR3 is 15 amino acids long. The CDR3 region has the DNA TGTGCCAGCAGCTTAGAACTAGCGGGAGGGGATGAGCAGTTCTTC. Protein sequence: CASSLELAGGDEQFF.

This rearrangement joins TRBV19 to TRBJ2-7, with TRBD1 matching over 8 bases. Germline V lookup: CDR1 LNHDA, CDR2 SQIVND (reference sequence). Losses at the gene ends were 4 bases for V and 3 bases for J; bases not matched to a gene: 11. This CDR3 spans 16 amino acids. CDR3 nucleotides: TGTGCCAGTAGTACGACAGGGGCTGGGTTCTTCTACGAGCAGTACTTC. It translates to CASSTTGAGFFYEQYF.

The chain combines TRBV5-8 with TRBJ2-1; D unclear. Germline CDR1 is SGHTS and CDR2 is YDEGEE. Trimming cost V 4 bases and J 11 bases, with 1 base left between them. The CDR3 extends over 8 amino acids. The CDR3 sequence: CASSQQFF. The CDR3 DNA reads TGTGCCAGCAGCCAGCAGTTCTTC. The entire variable domain, with the rest obtained from reference TRBV5-8 and TRBJ2-1, is as follows: EAGVTQSPTHLIKTRGQQATLRCSPISGHTSVYWYQQALGLGLQFLLWYDEGEERNRGNFPPRFSGRQFPNYSSELNVNALELEDSALYLCASSQQFFGPGTRLTVL.

The genes are TRBV5-1 and TRBJ1-1, with unresolved D. With 1 base removed from V and 1 base from J, the gap between germline ends came to 11 bases. CDR3 size: 15 residues. Germline V gene sequence: CDR1 SGHRS, CDR2 YFSETQ. The CDR3 spells CASSLLTPRNTEAFF. CDR3 bases: TGCGCCAGCAGCTTGCTGACTCCACGGAACACTGAAGCTTTCTTT.

V is TRBV7-2 and J is TRBJ2-7; D is perhaps TRBD2 (6 bases). Germline V gene data show CDR1 as SGHTA and CDR2 as FQGNSA. Deletions cut 4 bases from V and 2 bases from J, with 9 bases between. The length of the CDR3 is 13 residues. CDR3 sequence reads: CASSSPGAYEQYF. The CDR3 DNA sequence: TGTGCCAGCAGCTCACCGGGGGCCTACGAGCAGTACTTC. The whole variable domain, remainder taken from reference TRBV7-2 and TRBJ2-7, is GAGVSQSPSNKVTEKGKDVELRCDPISGHTALYWYRQSLGQGLEFLIYFQGNSAPDKSGLPSDRFSAERTGGSVSTLTIQRTQQEDSAVYLCASSSPGAYEQYFGPGTRLTVT.